What follows are 8 T cell receptor beta chains derived from one specimen sequenced in a study of CD8 T cells in ankylosing spondylitis. TCRdb reprocessed the 5' RACE reads via MiXCR and lists one record per CDR3 protein. The data show approximately 69,000 distinct CDR3 sequences, approximately 5% seen once. Material for sequencing was blood, either unsorted or a sorted T cell fraction (not recorded which). These receptors were collected from a male donor with ankylosing spondylitis or in good health (not recorded which).

This clonotype was found many times. The chain uses TRBV20-1 and TRBJ2-3; D is undetermined. Trimming stripped 6 bases from V and 4 bases from J, with 8 bases between. The germline V gene encodes CDR1 DFQATT and CDR2 SNEGSKA (reference sequence). The CDR3 is 11 residues long. The CDR3 DNA reads as TGCAGTGCCCAGATTGCAGATACGCAGTATTTT. This codes for CSAQIADTQYF.

This clonotype was recorded at least ten times. V gene TRBV29-1 combines with J gene TRBJ2-1, with D possibly matching TRBD2 (7 bases). V lost 0 bases and J lost 2, with 11 bases in between. The CDR3 has 15 amino acids. The germline V gene encodes CDR1 SQVTM and CDR2 ANQGSEA. DNA for the CDR3: TGCAGCGTTGAAGATAGGGGGGGGGCCTACAATGAGCAGTTCTTC. Translating gives CSVEDRGGAYNEQFF.

The table lists this clonotype with many counts. The V call is TRBV7-2, the J call TRBJ1-1, with D unresolved. Germline CDR1 SGHTA, CDR2 FQGNSA. Trimming cost V 3 bases and J 3 bases, with 14 bases left between them. The CDR3 sequence is 15 residues long. CDR3 bases: TGTGCCAGCAGCTTGGGAGGCCTCGGGGACACTGAAGCTTTCTTT. It encodes CASSLGGLGDTEAFF.

This clonotype was counted many times. The chain recombines TRBV5-1 with TRBJ2-7, with D possibly matching TRBD2 (6 bases). Trimming stripped 4 bases from V and 0 bases from J, with 14 bases between. This CDR3 has 15 residues. Germline-derived CDR1 and CDR2 are SGHRS and YFSETQ. CDR3 amino acids: CASSAGVAVSYEQYF. The CDR3, as DNA: TGCGCCAGCAGCGCCGGGGTAGCGGTCTCCTACGAGCAGTACTTC.

This clonotype was counted ten times or more. V and J are TRBV20-1 and TRBJ2-5, with D perhaps matching TRBD1 (6 bases). Germline V CDR1 and CDR2: DFQATT, SNEGSKA (reference sequence). CDR3 size: 13 residues. V shed 1 base and J shed 1 base, with 7 bases lying between them. CDR3 sequence reads: CSARVQGQETQYF. DNA for the CDR3: TGCAGTGCTAGAGTACAGGGCCAAGAGACCCAGTACTTC.

This clonotype was picked up many times. The chain employs TRBV20-1 and TRBJ1-1, with D maybe TRBD1 (5 bases). The germline CDR1 and CDR2 sequences are DFQATT and SNEGSKA (reference sequence). This CDR3 is 13 amino acids long. With 6 bases removed from V and 2 bases from J, the gap between germline ends came to 13 bases. The CDR3 region is CSAADSRNTEAFF. DNA of the CDR3: TGCAGTGCCGCAGACAGCCGAAACACTGAAGCTTTCTTT.

This clonotype was counted ten times or more. The chain recombines TRBV14 with TRBJ2-2; no reliable D call. The germline V gene has CDR1 SGHDN and CDR2 FVKESK. This CDR3 comprises 13 residues. V was clipped by 2 bases and J by 7 bases, with 8 bases between them. For the CDR3, the DNA is TGTGCCAGCAGCCAAAATTTGCTCGGGGAGCTGTTTTTT. This sequence encodes CASSQNLLGELFF. The full variable domain, its missing parts supplied by reference TRBV14 and TRBJ2-2, is EAGVTQFPSHSVIEKGQTVTLRCDPISGHDNLYWYRRVMGKEIKFLLHFVKESKQDESGMPNNRFLAERTGGTYSTLKVQPAELEDSGVYFCASSQNLLGELFFGEGSRLTVL.

Many counts were recorded for this clonotype. This rearrangement joins TRBV6-2 or TRBV6-3 to TRBJ2-1, with 7 bases fitting TRBD1. Trimming at V came to 8 bases and at J to 6 bases, leaving 10 bases not matched to a gene. The germline V gene has CDR1 MNHEY and CDR2 SVGEGT. The CDR3 covers 14 residues. The CDR3 DNA reads TGTGCCAGCCAAGACAGGGCCATTTTCAATGAGCAGTTCTTC. It encodes CASQDRAIFNEQFF.